These 30 T cell receptor beta chains share one sample of origin, sequenced in a study of beta chain features in type 1 diabetes. Expressed TCRB transcripts were sequenced because the isolated RNA had all been reverse transcribed beforehand. Here immunoSEQ multiplex PCR was the method, and the copy in TCRdb shows in-frame clones only, minus some. The sample holds hundreds of thousands of clones; over 9.5% are singletons and the top ten take about 0.037%. The specimen sequenced was naive CD4+ T cells from blood. Receptors were obtained from a woman aged 18-30 years in good health.

This clone turned up a few times. This chain links TRBV7-9 with TRBJ2-1; no firm D call. V was cut by 4 bases and J by 7 bases, with 20 bases left in between. This CDR3 region has 16 residues. The germline gives CDR1 SEHNR, CDR2 FQNEAQ (reference sequence). The CDR3 spells CASSSNLGPALNEQFF. DNA of the CDR3: TGTGCCAGCAGCTCTAATCTAGGCCCAGCATTGAATGAGCAGTTCTTC. The entire variable domain, with the rest obtained from reference TRBV7-9 and TRBJ2-1, is as follows: DTGVSQNPRHKITKRGQNVTFRCDPISEHNRLYWYRQTLGQGPEFLTYFQNEAQLEKSRLLSDRFSAERPKGSFSTLEIQRTEQGDSAMYLCASSSNLGPALNEQFFGPGTRLTVL.

This rearrangement joins TRBV6-5 to TRBJ2-5; 7 nucleotides align to TRBD2. CDR3 size: 12 residues. V shed 5 bases and J 6 bases; nucleotides not matched to a gene: 3. Germline values: CDR1 MNHEY, CDR2 SVGAGI. In nucleotides, the CDR3 is TGTGCCAGCAGTCCGGGACTACAGACCCAGTACTTC. It encodes CASSPGLQTQYF.

This clone was detected a few times. The gene calls are TRBV2 and TRBJ2-1; perhaps TRBD2 as D (6 bases). The CDR3 length is 15 residues. Trimming pared 7 bases from V and 5 bases from J, leaving 18 bases between. Germline-derived CDR1 and CDR2 are SNHLY and FYNNEI. This CDR3 is CASISRLAGNNEQFF. CDR3 DNA sequence: TGTGCCAGCATTTCGAGGCTGGCGGGGAACAATGAGCAGTTCTTC. Together with reference TRBV2 and TRBJ2-1, the CDR3 gives the full variable domain: EPEVTQTPSHQVTQMGQEVILRCVPISNHLYFYWYRQILGQKVEFLVSFYNNEISEKSEIFDDQFSVERPDGSNFTLKIRSTKLEDSAMYFCASISRLAGNNEQFFGPGTRLTVL.

This sequence joins TRBV6-1 and TRBJ2-7; 7 positions match TRBD2. Trimming took 3 bases from V and 0 from J; bases not matched to a gene: 14. From germline, CDR1 is MNHNS and CDR2 SASEGT. This CDR3 has 18 residues. The CDR3 DNA reads TGTGCCAGCAGTGACACCCTCGTAGGGCCGGGGGGCTCCTACGAGCAGTACTTC. This translates into CASSDTLVGPGGSYEQYF.

The table lists this clone with a few counts. The genes are TRBV5-4 and TRBJ2-1, with D perhaps matching TRBD2 (5 bases). The CDR3 is 17 residues long. Trimming removed 5 bases at V and 8 bases at J, with 26 bases between. Germline values: CDR1 SGHNT, CDR2 YYREEE (reference sequence). The chain's CDR3 is CASSTGSGLALTDEQFF. The CDR3 DNA sequence: TGTGCCAGCAGTACTGGCAGTGGGCTAGCTCTAACGGATGAGCAGTTCTTC.

This chain links TRBV4-1 with TRBJ2-1; 11 bases are shared with TRBD2. From germline, CDR1 is MGHRA and CDR2 YSYEKL. The CDR3 extends over 15 amino acids. V shed 8 bases and J 7 bases; nucleotides not matched to a gene: 10. CDR3 sequence reads: CASSLGTSGNNEQFF. In DNA form, the CDR3 reads TGCGCCAGCTCCTTAGGGACTAGCGGTAATAATGAGCAGTTCTTC.

This clone has more than one count but fewer than ten. This chain connects TRBV25-1 to TRBJ2-5; D is possibly TRBD1 (5 bases). The CDR3 totals 13 residues. Trimming removed 2 bases at V and 5 bases at J, with 9 bases between. CDR1 is MGHDK, CDR2 SYGVNS, per germline. CDR3 DNA sequence: TGTGCCAGCAGTGAAGGGGCTGGTGAGACCCAGTACTTC. Translated: CASSEGAGETQYF. The variable domain in full, with the rest retrieved from reference TRBV25-1 and TRBJ2-5, is EADIYQTPRYLVIGTGKKITLECSQTMGHDKMYWYQQDPGMELHLIHYSYGVNSTEKGDLSSESTVSRIRTEHFPLTLESARPSHTSQYLCASSEGAGETQYFGPGTRLLVL.

This clone occurred a few times. J is TRBJ2-1 and V is TRBV10-1, with D possibly matching TRBD2 (5 bases). Germline CDR1 is WNHNN and CDR2 is SYGVQD (reference sequence). The CDR3 is 16 residues long. The V end lost 3 bases, the J end lost 0 bases, and 12 bases lay between the germline ends. Here the CDR3 reads CASSDQRFSSYNEQFF. The CDR3 nucleotides are TGCGCCAGCAGTGATCAGCGGTTCAGCTCCTACAATGAGCAGTTCTTC.

This clone was found a few times. DNA for the CDR3: TGCGCCAGCAGCCCTATGGACAGGGGTGAGATCTACGAGCAGTACTTC. Encoded protein: CASSPMDRGEIYEQYF. V gene TRBV5-1 combines with J gene TRBJ2-7; 9 bases match TRBD1. Unmatched junction bases numbered 11, after V lost 4 bases and J lost 3 bases. The CDR3 consists of 16 residues. Germline V gene lookup returns CDR1 SGHRS and CDR2 YFSETQ. The entire variable domain, with the rest obtained from reference TRBV5-1 and TRBJ2-7, is as follows: KAGVTQTPRYLIKTRGQQVTLSCSPISGHRSVSWYQQTPGQGLQFLFEYFSETQRNKGNFPGRFSGRQFSNSRSEMNVSTLELGDSALYLCASSPMDRGEIYEQYFGPGTRLTVT.

This clone appeared a few times. Different DNA sequences within this sample yield the same CDR3. The chain is built from TRBV2 and TRBJ2-1, with D perhaps TRBD1 (6 bases). The germline V gene encodes CDR1 SNHLY and CDR2 FYNNEI. Deletions cut 5 bases from V and 10 bases from J, with 12 bases between. There are 12 residues in the CDR3. CDR3 DNA: TGTGCCAGCAGTTTGGGGGCCAACGAGCAGTTCTTC. It translates to CASSLGANEQFF.

This clone was counted only a few times. The chain couples TRBV29-1 to TRBJ2-2; 7 nucleotides agree with TRBD1. The germline V gene encodes CDR1 SQVTM and CDR2 ANQGSEA. CDR3 size: 12 residues. The V gene end was trimmed by 7 bases and the J gene end by 5 bases; junction bases not matched to a gene: 4. The CDR3 is CSGRQGTGELFF. CDR3 DNA sequence: TGCAGCGGCCGACAGGGAACCGGGGAGCTGTTTTTT.

This clone came up a few times. The chain joins TRBV9 to TRBJ1-6; 7 bases align to TRBD1. Germline loops: CDR1 SGDLS, CDR2 YYNGEE. Trimming took 4 bases from V and 0 from J; bases not matched to a gene: 7. The CDR3 has 17 residues. Here the CDR3 reads CASSRSPGGSYNSPLHF. As DNA, the CDR3 is TGTGCCAGCAGCCGTTCCCCAGGGGGCTCCTATAATTCACCCCTCCACTTT.

This chain joins TRBV5-4 and TRBJ2-1, with TRBD2 identical over 7 bases. Germline V CDR1 and CDR2: SGHNT, YYREEE (reference sequence). After removal of 0 bases from V and 0 bases from J, the junction contained 9 bases not matched to a gene. The CDR3 extends over 18 amino acids. Here the CDR3 reads CASSLAGGGSRSYNEQFF. The CDR3 nucleotides read TGTGCCAGCAGCTTGGCCGGCGGCGGGAGTCGCTCCTACAATGAGCAGTTCTTC.

This clone was detected ten times or more. The chain uses TRBV30 and TRBJ2-1; 9 bases are a match to TRBD1. CDR1 is GTSNPN, CDR2 SVGIG, per germline (reference sequence). The CDR3 spans 14 residues. V was pared by 7 bases and J by 9 bases, with 13 bases of the junction left unmatched. The CDR3 DNA follows: TGTGCCTACACTGCCGGGACAGGGCTGGGTGAGCAGTTCTTC. Translation: CAYTAGTGLGEQFF. The full variable domain, completed using reference TRBV30 and TRBJ2-1, is SQTIHQWPATLVQPVGSPLSLECTVEGTSNPNLYWYRQAAGRGLQLLFYSVGIGQISSEVPQNLSASRPQDRQFILSSKKLLLSDSGFYLCAYTAGTGLGEQFFGPGTRLTVL.

This clone was seen a handful of times. This chain uses TRBV15 with TRBJ1-5; TRBD1 might be the D (6 bases). Trimming took 1 base from V and 7 from J, leaving 11 bases between them. Germline lookup yields CDR1 LNHNV and CDR2 YYDKDF (reference sequence). This CDR3 is built from 14 residues. The CDR3 DNA reads as TGTGCCACCAGCAGAGGACAGGTAATCCAGCCCCAGCATTTT. Translating gives CATSRGQVIQPQHF.

This clone was picked up many times. The chain employs TRBV30 and TRBJ2-7; 9 bases agree with TRBD1. Germline values: CDR1 GTSNPN, CDR2 SVGIG (reference sequence). With 3 bases clipped from V and 7 bases from J, the junction kept 10 bases outside the gene matches. This CDR3 region has 14 residues. CDR3 region: CAWRRTGANGEQYF. In DNA form, the CDR3 reads TGTGCCTGGAGAAGGACAGGGGCGAATGGGGAGCAGTACTTC.

This clone was counted a few times. The chain recombines TRBV7-9 with TRBJ2-5, with 9 bases lining up with TRBD2. CDR3 size: 15 residues. J was trimmed by 4 bases and V by 6 bases; bases with no gene match: 9. The germline V gene encodes CDR1 SEHNR and CDR2 FQNEAQ (reference sequence). The chain's CDR3 is CASRDSGRGGETQYF. The CDR3 bases are TGTGCCAGCAGGGATAGCGGGAGAGGGGGAGAGACCCAGTACTTC.

The table lists this clone with a few counts. The chain carries TRBV5-4 and TRBJ1-1, with a possible D match to TRBD1 (5 bases). This CDR3 is built from 14 residues. Germline CDR1 SGHNT, CDR2 YYREEE (reference sequence). The V end was cut by 1 base, the J end by 5 bases, with 12 bases between. This CDR3 reads CASSLYGGSTEAFF. DNA for the CDR3: TGTGCCAGCAGCTTGTATGGGGGGAGTACTGAAGCTTTCTTT.

The V and J genes are TRBV5-1 and TRBJ2-2; 7 nucleotides agree with TRBD1. J was trimmed by 4 bases and V by 3 bases; bases with no gene match: 6. Germline V gene data show CDR1 as SGHRS and CDR2 as YFSETQ. CDR3 length: 15 amino acids. CDR3: CASSWGWDSTGELFF. The CDR3 DNA sequence: TGCGCCAGCAGCTGGGGATGGGACAGCACCGGGGAGCTGTTTTTT.

This clone was seen more than once but under ten times. V and J are TRBV19 and TRBJ1-1, with unresolved D. Trimming took 3 bases from V and 1 from J, leaving 9 bases between them. The CDR3 runs to 14 residues. Germline CDR1 reads LNHDA; CDR2 reads SQIVND (reference sequence). The DNA of the CDR3 is TGTGCCAGTAGTATCCGTCAGGAGAACACTGAAGCTTTCTTT. It codes for CASSIRQENTEAFF.

This rearrangement joins TRBV7-2 to TRBJ1-5; TRBD1 aligns across 10 bases. This CDR3 is 15 amino acids long. Germline CDR1 SGHTA, CDR2 FQGNSA. Trimming cost V 5 bases and J 6 bases; bases outside gene matches: 7. The CDR3 DNA is TGTGCCAGCAGCGAATGGGGGACAGGGGCTCAGCCCCAGCATTTT. It translates to CASSEWGTGAQPQHF.

The chain combines TRBV7-6 with TRBJ2-2, with D maybe TRBD2 (6 bases). The CDR3 totals 15 residues. The V gene's germline CDR1 is SGHVS and CDR2 FNYEAQ. V lost 6 bases and J 5 bases, leaving 16 bases between the germline ends. In DNA, the CDR3 is TGTGCCAGCAGTTTCACGCCGGGGGTGACCGGGGAGCTGTTTTTT. Translation: CASSFTPGVTGELFF.

The gene calls are TRBV12-5 and TRBJ1-1; D gene uncertain. Germline V gene lookup returns CDR1 LGHNT and CDR2 FRNRAP. The CDR3 covers 13 residues. Trimming shortened V by 1 base and J by 4 bases, and 7 bases separated the two germline ends. The CDR3 region has the DNA TGTGCTAGTGGTTTGGAGGAGGGCACTGAAGCTTTCTTT. It specifies CASGLEEGTEAFF.

V usage is TRBV18 and J usage is TRBJ2-7, with 14 positions matching TRBD2. The germline CDR1 and CDR2 sequences are KGHSH and LQKENI. V shed 8 bases, J shed 6 bases, and the junction held 12 bases outside the gene matches. The CDR3 has 16 amino acids. The CDR3 protein is CASTGLAGAVSLEQYF. The DNA of the CDR3 is TGTGCCAGCACGGGACTAGCGGGGGCGGTTAGTCTCGAGCAGTACTTC.

The CDR3 loop is CASSPETGGYNTEAFF. For the CDR3, the DNA is TGCGCCAGCAGCCCAGAGACAGGGGGCTACAACACTGAAGCTTTCTTT. This rearrangement joins TRBV5-1 to TRBJ1-1; 10 nucleotides line up with TRBD1. The CDR3 totals 16 residues. CDR1 and CDR2 (germline): SGHRS, YFSETQ. Trimming removed 4 bases from V and 2 bases from J; junction bases left unmatched: 8.

The CDR3 DNA reads as TGTGCCACCGGGGGATATACGCAGTATTTT. It is translated as CATGGYTQYF. The chain combines TRBV2 with TRBJ2-3; possibly TRBD2 for D (6 bases). The CDR3 is 10 residues long. V gave up 10 bases and J gave up 7 bases, with 9 bases separating them. Per germline, CDR1 SNHLY and CDR2 FYNNEI.

This clone was seen a handful of times. The genes are TRBV5-1 and TRBJ2-3, with 7 bases aligning to TRBD2. CDR3 size: 15 residues. The V segment lost 0 bases and the J segment 4 bases; nucleotides outside the gene matches: 5. Germline V gene sequence: CDR1 SGHRS, CDR2 YFSETQ. The CDR3, as DNA: TGCGCCAGCAGCTTGGGACTAGCAGCCCCAGATACGCAGTATTTT. Its protein product is CASSLGLAAPDTQYF.

The chain joins TRBV7-3 to TRBJ1-1, with TRBD1 as a possible D gene (6 bases). Germline values: CDR1 SGHTA, CDR2 FQGTGA. CDR3 length: 13 residues. V gave up 8 bases and J gave up 9 bases, with 19 bases separating them. The CDR3: CASAPTGGLQAFF. DNA for the CDR3: TGTGCCAGCGCCCCGACGGGGGGGCTTCAAGCTTTCTTT.

This clone showed up just a few times. The rearrangement joins TRBV7-2 to TRBJ1-2; D is possibly TRBD1 (5 bases). V was cut by 2 bases and J by 2 bases, with 12 bases left in between. The CDR3 extends over 15 amino acids. Germline CDR1 and CDR2: SGHTA and FQGNSA. CDR3 amino acids: CASSLRGGGNYGYTF. DNA for the CDR3: TGTGCCAGCAGCTTAAGGGGAGGCGGGAACTATGGCTACACCTTC.

The chain employs TRBV4-1 and TRBJ2-7; TRBD1 is a possible D gene (6 bases). CDR1 and CDR2 (germline): MGHRA, YSYEKL. The length of the CDR3 is 13 residues. The V end lost 1 base, the J end lost 4 bases, and 8 bases lay between the germline ends. CDR3 nucleotides: TGCGCCAGCAGCCAAGCAGGGGTATACGAGCAGTACTTC. Its translation is CASSQAGVYEQYF.